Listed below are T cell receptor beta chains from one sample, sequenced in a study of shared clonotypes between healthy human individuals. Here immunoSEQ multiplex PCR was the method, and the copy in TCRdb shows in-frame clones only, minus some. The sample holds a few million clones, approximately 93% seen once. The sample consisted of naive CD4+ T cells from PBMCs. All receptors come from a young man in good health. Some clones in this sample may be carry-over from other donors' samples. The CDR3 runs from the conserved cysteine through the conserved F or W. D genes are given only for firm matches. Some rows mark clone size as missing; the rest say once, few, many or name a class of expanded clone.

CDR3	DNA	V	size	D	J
CASGLVQLLAKNIQYF	TGTGCTAGTGGTTTAGTACAGCTTCTAGCCAAAAACATTCAGTACTTC	TRBV12-5	.	.	TRBJ2-4
CASSSYGAVGDTQYF	TGCGCCAGCAGCTCCTATGGGGCGGTAGGAGATACGCAGTATTTT	TRBV5-1	.	.	TRBJ2-3
CASSGRVWYNEQFF	TGTGCCAGCAGTGGCCGGGTTTGGTACAATGAGCAGTTCTTC	TRBV2	.	.	TRBJ2-1
CSADPAAQGNYGYTF	TGCAGCGCTGACCCGGCGGCACAGGGGAACTATGGCTACACCTTC	TRBV29-1	.	TRBD1	TRBJ1-2
CASRVGQGTEKLFF	TGTGCCAGCAGGGTGGGACAGGGGACTGAAAAACTGTTTTTT	TRBV6-1	.	TRBD1	TRBJ1-4
CASSATGTSTDTQYF	TGTGCCAGCAGCGCTACAGGGACTAGCACAGATACGCAGTATTTT	TRBV6-4	.	.	TRBJ2-3
CASSEKGIGTGFTDTQYF	TGTGCCAGCAGTGAGAAAGGAATAGGGACAGGGTTCACAGATACGCAGTATTTT	TRBV6-1	.	TRBD1	TRBJ2-3
CASSPTREGTDTQYF	TGTGCCAGCTCACCTACTCGGGAGGGCACAGATACGCAGTATTTT	TRBV18	.	TRBD2	TRBJ2-3
CASSLGTSSYTDTQYF	TGTGCCAGCAGCTTGGGGACTAGCTCCTACACAGATACGCAGTATTTT	TRBV5-8	.	TRBD2	TRBJ2-3
CASSLGGLGEKLFF	TGCGCCAGCAGCTTGGGGGGTCTGGGAGAAAAACTGTTTTTT	TRBV5-1	.	.	TRBJ1-4
CASKASPRVGELFF	TGTGCCAGCAAAGCATCCCCTCGGGTCGGGGAGCTGTTTTTT	TRBV7-3	.	.	TRBJ2-2
CASRTGTLNTGELFF	TGTGCCAGCAGGACCGGGACACTGAACACCGGGGAGCTGTTTTTT	TRBV28	.	.	TRBJ2-2
CASSLGVGVAYEQYF	TGTGCCAGCAGCCTCGGGGTAGGGGTGGCCTACGAGCAGTACTTC	TRBV5-6	once	.	TRBJ2-7
CASSLTGAATNEKLFF	TGTGCCAGTAGCTTAACAGGGGCCGCAACTAATGAAAAACTGTTTTTT	TRBV19	.	TRBD1	TRBJ1-4
CASSTRGGVGYGYTF	TGTGCCAGCAGTACACGAGGGGGGGTAGGCTATGGCTACACCTTC	TRBV28	.	.	TRBJ1-2
CASSLGRSSGQETQYF	TGCGCCAGCAGCTTGGGAAGGTCTAGCGGGCAAGAGACCCAGTACTTC	TRBV5-1	.	TRBD2	TRBJ2-5
CASSFAGGFGGELFF	TGTGCCAGCAGCTTCGCAGGGGGTTTCGGCGGGGAGCTGTTTTTT	TRBV5-6	.	TRBD1	TRBJ2-2
CASSFRLAGGNNEQFF	TGCGCCAGCAGCTTCAGACTAGCGGGAGGTAACAATGAGCAGTTCTTC	TRBV5-1	.	TRBD2	TRBJ2-1
CASSLAVSDTQYF	TGCGCCAGCAGCTTGGCCGTCTCAGATACGCAGTATTTT	TRBV5-1	.	.	TRBJ2-3
CASESGRQGRNEQFF	TGCGCCAGTGAATCCGGTAGACAGGGTAGGAATGAGCAGTTCTTC	TRBV10-2	.	TRBD1	TRBJ2-1
CASSVLGRGVSPGELFF	TGTGCCAGCAGCGTCCTGGGTCGAGGGGTTTCCCCCGGGGAGCTGTTTTTT	TRBV9	.	.	TRBJ2-2
CASSLAGPTEAFF	TGTGCCAGCAGCTTGGCGGGGCCCACTGAAGCTTTCTTT	TRBV5-4	.	.	TRBJ1-1
CASSRGNNQPQHF	TGTGCCAGCAGCAGGGGGAACAATCAGCCCCAGCATTTT	TRBV2	.	TRBD1	TRBJ1-5
CASSSPGASRNYEQYF	TGTGCCAGCAGTTCGCCCGGGGCCAGCCGAAACTACGAGCAGTACTTC	TRBV28	.	.	TRBJ2-7
CASSSSRGAATQYF	TGTGCCAGCAGCTCCTCCCGGGGGGCAGCGACCCAGTACTTC	TRBV11-2	.	.	TRBJ2-5
CASSGQFNTEAFF	TGTGCCAGCAGCGGACAGTTCAACACTGAAGCTTTCTTT	TRBV14	few	.	TRBJ1-1
CASSYSTPYEQYF	TGTGCCAGCAGTTACTCGACCCCCTACGAGCAGTACTTC	TRBV6-6	few	.	TRBJ2-7
CASSRGQEGEAFF	TGTGCCAGCAGCCGGGGACAAGAGGGAGAAGCTTTCTTT	TRBV11-1	.	.	TRBJ1-1
CASSLRKAGAHDEQYF	TGTGCCAGCAGCTTAAGAAAGGCGGGAGCGCACGACGAGCAGTACTTC	TRBV7-9	.	TRBD2	TRBJ2-7
CASSPPSLAGGDTQYF	TGCGCCAGCAGCCCCCCTAGCCTAGCGGGAGGTGATACGCAGTATTTT	TRBV5-1	.	TRBD2	TRBJ2-3
CASSLEGRGPSYEQYF	TGTGCCAGCAGCTTGGAGGGCAGGGGCCCCTCCTACGAGCAGTACTTC	TRBV5-4	once	.	TRBJ2-7
CASSDRTVYEQYF	TGCGCCAGCAGTGACCGGACTGTCTACGAGCAGTACTTC	TRBV10-1	.	.	TRBJ2-7
CASTGGLGNQPQHF	TGTGCCAGCACCGGGGGGTTGGGAAATCAGCCCCAGCATTTT	TRBV2	.	.	TRBJ1-5
CASKEVRTYTEAFF	TGTGCCAGCAAGGAGGTCCGGACATACACTGAAGCTTTCTTT	TRBV7-8	.	.	TRBJ1-1
CASSSSWDRGTGELFF	TGTGCCAGCAGCTCCTCCTGGGACAGGGGCACCGGGGAGCTGTTTTTT	TRBV11-3	.	TRBD1	TRBJ2-2
CASRVASDTQYF	TGCGCCAGCAGAGTAGCCTCAGATACGCAGTATTTT	TRBV5-1	.	.	TRBJ2-3
CASSPGRQTPYEQYF	TGTGCCAGCAGCCCGGGGAGGCAAACTCCCTACGAGCAGTACTTC	TRBV7-2	once	.	TRBJ2-7
CASSQDSYSTGELFF	TGTGCCAGCTCACAAGACAGCTACTCCACCGGGGAGCTGTTTTTT	TRBV18	once	.	TRBJ2-2
CASSDGQGSTDTQYF	TGTGCCAGCAGTGATGGACAGGGTAGCACAGATACGCAGTATTTT	TRBV6-6	.	TRBD1	TRBJ2-3
CASRSLYEGKEETQYF	TGTGCCAGCAGGTCTCTATACGAGGGAAAGGAGGAGACCCAGTACTTC	TRBV28	.	.	TRBJ2-5
CASSQDTDETQYF	TGTGCCAGCAGCCAAGATACGGATGAGACCCAGTACTTC	TRBV4-2	.	.	TRBJ2-5
CASSLERTEAFF	TGTGCCAGCAGCTTAGAGAGGACTGAAGCTTTCTTT	TRBV28	.	.	TRBJ1-1
CATSTRQATQETQYF	TGTGCCACCAGCACCCGACAGGCCACCCAAGAGACCCAGTACTTC	TRBV15	.	.	TRBJ2-5
CASSPSRVITYEQYF	TGTGCCAGCAGCCCCTCCAGGGTAATAACCTACGAGCAGTACTTC	TRBV11-2	.	.	TRBJ2-7
CASSPIRPGTGGGSYNEQFF	TGTGCCAGCAGTCCAATCCGTCCCGGGACAGGGGGCGGATCCTACAATGAGCAGTTCTTC	TRBV28	.	TRBD1	TRBJ2-1
CASSRVAGANVLTF	TGTGCCAGCTCGAGGGTAGCTGGGGCCAACGTCCTGACTTTC	TRBV7-3	.	.	TRBJ2-6
CASRDRVGNEKLFF	TGTGCCAGCAGGGACAGGGTAGGGAATGAAAAACTGTTTTTT	TRBV27	.	TRBD1	TRBJ1-4
CASRKDYNEQFF	TGTGCCAGCAGAAAAGATTACAATGAGCAGTTCTTC	TRBV28	.	.	TRBJ2-1